The present TCR beta chain was sequenced within a study of T cell repertoires in cytomegalovirus infection. Whole-study context: From public TCR beta signatures came an indication of both CMV infection and matching HLA type.

This clonotype was detected ten times or more. The CDR3 is 14 residues long. Trimming cost V 2 bases and J 6 bases; bases outside gene matches: 2. CDR1 is SGHTA and CDR2 is FQGNSA in the germline V gene. TCRdb reprocessed the reads with MiXCR, giving one entry per CDR3 protein. This table holds about 450,000 distinct CDR3 sequences, roughly 31% found once. Sequenced sample: PBMCs. This chain connects TRBV7-2 to TRBJ1-5; 9 bases fit TRBD1. The TCR originated in a human donor in good health (CMV status not recorded). Some clones in this sample may be carry-over from other donors' samples. DNA of the CDR3: TGTGCCAGCAGCTTAACAGGGGGCGGTCAGCCCCAGCATTTT. It yields the protein CASSLTGGGQPQHF.